Listed here are 13 T cell receptor beta chains from one sample, sequenced in a study of OX40 agonist ivuxolimab in advanced cancers. The protocol used for the library was the immunoSEQ multiplex PCR assay. TCRdb stores this immuneACCESS table with in-frame sequences only. Part of the clones is absent; in the studies checked, under half of the shortfall reflects unresolved V genes, and no reason is known for the rest. The sample table holds some 50,000 clones, of which under 95% were seen once. Approximately 18% of the sample goes to the ten largest clones. This material consisted of CD4+ or CD8+ T cells sorted from blood, taken in a trial of the OX40 agonist ivuxolimab. The receptors were sampled from an adult with an advanced solid tumor such as melanoma, head and neck, liver or kidney cancer.

This chain uses TRBV19 with TRBJ2-2, with D possibly TRBD1 on 6 matching bases. CDR3 length: 16 amino acids. V was pared by 3 bases and J by 2 bases, with 13 bases between. Germline lookup yields CDR1 LNHDA and CDR2 SQIVND (reference sequence). CDR3 sequence: CASSIKTGPNTGELFF. The CDR3 bases are TGTGCCAGTAGTATCAAGACAGGACCTAACACCGGGGAGCTGTTTTTT.

The CDR3 reads CASSLGSTGELFF. The DNA for the CDR3 is TGTGCCAGCAGCTTGGGCAGCACCGGGGAGCTGTTTTTT. The rearrangement uses TRBV13 and TRBJ2-2; D remains ambiguous. This CDR3 spans 13 amino acids. Trimming took 3 bases from V and 4 from J, leaving 6 bases between them. Germline values: CDR1 PRHDT, CDR2 FYEKMQ (reference sequence).

The chain couples TRBV19 to TRBJ1-5; the D gene is possibly TRBD1 (5 bases). This CDR3 spans 12 amino acids. CDR1 and CDR2 (germline): LNHDA, SQIVND (reference sequence). Trimming removed 8 bases from V and 9 bases from J, with 14 bases in between. The CDR3 reads CASRQGGGPQHF. DNA of the CDR3: TGTGCCAGTCGCCAGGGAGGCGGGCCCCAGCATTTT.

V is TRBV4-1 and J is TRBJ2-7; D is unclear. Trimming took off 0 bases at V and 1 base at J, with 10 bases between the two ends. The V gene's germline CDR1 is MGHRA and CDR2 YSYEKL. This CDR3 has 15 residues. CDR3 bases: TGCGCCAGCAGCCAAGATATGGCTAAATCCTACGAGCAGTACTTC. Encoded protein: CASSQDMAKSYEQYF.

The V call is TRBV11-3, the J call TRBJ2-2; no clear D gene. This CDR3 contains 12 residues. The germline V and J ends were trimmed by 1 base and 6 bases, with 3 bases remaining between them. Looked up from germline, CDR1 is SGHNT and CDR2 is YENEEA. Written as DNA, the CDR3 is TGTGCCAGCAGCTTAGGATCCGGGGAGCTGTTTTTT. Encoded protein: CASSLGSGELFF.

This clone showed up just a few times. Other DNA sequences in the same sample also yield this CDR3. V and J are TRBV5-6 and TRBJ2-6; D remains ambiguous. Germline-derived CDR1 and CDR2 are SGHDT and YYEEEE. Trimming removed 2 bases at V and 0 bases at J, with 6 bases between. There are 15 residues in the CDR3. CDR3 nucleotide sequence: TGTGCCAGCAGCTTAGCGTTCTCTGGGGCCAACGTCCTGACTTTC. It translates to CASSLAFSGANVLTF.

The chain links TRBV5-1 to TRBJ1-1; D gene unclear. The CDR3 length is 15 residues. Trimming took 5 bases from V and 4 from J, leaving 18 bases between them. Germline V gives CDR1 SGHRS, CDR2 YFSETQ. This CDR3 reads CASSQLALGVTEAFF. The CDR3 nucleotides are TGCGCCAGCAGTCAATTGGCGTTAGGCGTCACTGAAGCTTTCTTT. Together with reference TRBV5-1 and TRBJ1-1, the CDR3 gives the full variable domain: KAGVTQTPRYLIKTRGQQVTLSCSPISGHRSVSWYQQTPGQGLQFLFEYFSETQRNKGNFPGRFSGRQFSNSRSEMNVSTLELGDSALYLCASSQLALGVTEAFFGQGTRLTVV.

This clone has a single count. This rearrangement joins TRBV27 to TRBJ2-7, with a possible D match to TRBD1 (6 bases). The CDR3 contains 15 residues. Germline CDR1 MNHEY, CDR2 SMNVEV (reference sequence). V was cut by 6 bases and J by 2 bases, with 17 bases left in between. Written as DNA, the CDR3 is TGTGCCAGCAGCATGAGAGGGGGTTATGCCTACGAGCAGTACTTC. Its translation is CASSMRGGYAYEQYF.

This clone was counted once. The chain has TRBV4-1 and TRBJ2-3; possibly TRBD1 or TRBD2 for D (5 bases each). CDR3 size: 17 residues. Per the germline V gene, CDR1 is MGHRA and CDR2 is YSYEKL. Deletions cut 0 bases from V and 6 bases from J, with 19 bases between. The CDR3 region is CASSQEDTRGPEDTQYF. As DNA, the CDR3 is TGCGCCAGCAGCCAAGAAGATACGAGGGGTCCCGAGGATACGCAGTATTTT.

The rearrangement joins TRBV19 to TRBJ2-1, with D unresolved. The V and J ends lost 5 bases and 5 bases respectively, with 16 bases between them. This CDR3 has 15 residues. Per germline, CDR1 LNHDA and CDR2 SQIVND (reference sequence). The CDR3 coding sequence is TGTGCCAGTAGTCTCGTGTCCCTACAGAACAATGAGCAGTTCTTC. The encoded protein is CASSLVSLQNNEQFF.

This rearrangement joins TRBV9 to TRBJ1-1, with D hard to call. The V gene's germline CDR1 is SGDLS and CDR2 YYNGEE. Trimming left V 3 bases short and J 1 base short, with 7 bases between. This CDR3 is built from 13 residues. CDR3 in DNA: TGTGCCAGCAGCGCTACTCAGAACACTGAAGCTTTCTTT. Translating gives CASSATQNTEAFF. Full variable domain (remainder filled in from reference TRBV9 and TRBJ1-1): DSGVTQTPKHLITATGQRVTLRCSPRSGDLSVYWYQQSLDQGLQFLIQYYNGEERAKGNILERFSAQQFPDLHSELNLSSLELGDSALYFCASSATQNTEAFFGQGTRLTVV.

This chain uses TRBV19 with TRBJ1-2, with D tentatively TRBD1 (5 bases). The germline gives CDR1 LNHDA, CDR2 SQIVND (reference sequence). CDR3 size: 15 residues. The V gene lost 3 bases and the J gene lost 4 bases, with 15 bases spanning the gap. The CDR3 DNA reads TGTGCCAGTAGTATCGGACTGGGGGTTGTCTATGGCTACACCTTC. It encodes CASSIGLGVVYGYTF. Looking up the rest from reference TRBV19 and TRBJ1-2 gives the full variable domain: DGGITQSPKYLFRKEGQNVTLSCEQNLNHDAMYWYRQDPGQGLRLIYYSQIVNDFQKGDIAEGYSVSREKKESFPLTVTSAQKNPTAFYLCASSIGLGVVYGYTFGSGTRLTVV.

V gene TRBV29-1 combines with J gene TRBJ2-7; TRBD1 is a possible D gene (6 bases). The V and J ends lost 4 bases and 0 bases respectively, with 10 bases between them. Looked up from germline, CDR1 is SQVTM and CDR2 is ANQGSEA. There are 13 residues in the CDR3. The CDR3 nucleotides are TGCAGCGTTGCCAGAGGGGGCTCCTACGAGCAGTACTTC. It is translated as CSVARGGSYEQYF.